The 29 T cell receptor beta chains reported below all come from one sample, sequenced in a study of T cells in Graves' hyperthyroidism and ophthalmopathy. From RNA transcripts, TCR beta CDR3 regions were amplified. First-round RT-PCR of the TCR CDR3 relied on the HTBI primer set. TCRdb re-called the multiplex PCR reads with MiXCR, one entry per CDR3 protein. Here the sample spans approximately 400,000 distinct CDR3 sequences, 14% to 15% being singletons. Sequencing was done on a sample of blood. Receptor source: a woman aged 25 to 39 with Graves' hyperthyroidism.

Concerning this clonotype itself: It may be a read error: a sequence one base away is much more abundant. The rearrangement links TRBV3-1 to TRBJ2-1; a possible D gene is TRBD2 (6 bases). The germline V gene encodes CDR1 LGHDT and CDR2 YNNKEL (reference sequence). CDR3 length: 16 amino acids. CDR3 residues: CASSPSLALTYSEQFF. CDR3 DNA: TGTGCCAGCAGCCCCTCCCTAGCGCTTACCTACAGTGAGCAGTTCTTC.

As to this clonotype: A clone one base away is much larger, so this may be a read error. This chain joins TRBV28 and TRBJ2-2; TRBD2 matches at 10 bases. The CDR3 sequence is 18 residues long. Germline V gene sequence: CDR1 MDHEN, CDR2 SYDVKM. The CDR3 sequence is CASSLNVLAGENTGELLF. In DNA form, the CDR3 reads TGTGCCAGCAGTTTAAACGTCCTAGCGGGAGAGAACACCGGGGAGCTGCTTTTT.

This clonotype turned up a few times. V and J are TRBV11-2 and TRBJ1-3; 7 bases match TRBD1. CDR1 SGHAT and CDR2 FQNNGV come from the germline V gene. J lost 2 bases, V lost 2 bases, and 6 bases had no gene match. The CDR3 is 16 amino acids. The CDR3 region is CASSLFRTGAGNTIYF. DNA for the CDR3: TGTGCCAGCAGCTTATTCCGTACAGGGGCTGGAAACACCATATATTTT.

The chain joins TRBV20-1 to TRBJ1-5; tentatively, D is TRBD1 (6 bases). The CDR3 extends over 15 amino acids. Deletions cut 0 bases from V and 6 bases from J, with 15 bases between. Looked up from germline, CDR1 is DFQATT and CDR2 is SNEGSKA (reference sequence). The CDR3 DNA reads as TGCAGTGCTAGAGAGGGCAGGGGAACGATTCAGCCCCAGCATTTT. This translates into CSAREGRGTIQPQHF.

This clonotype was seen only a few times. The J gene is TRBJ2-1, the V gene TRBV7-8, with 13 nucleotides matching TRBD2. The ends lost 6 bases at V and 1 base at J; junction bases unmatched: 12. The CDR3 loop spans 19 amino acids. Germline CDR1 is SGHVS and CDR2 is FQNEAQ. The CDR3: CASRPGLAGATFSYNEQFF. CDR3 coding DNA: TGTGCCAGCAGACCCGGACTAGCGGGAGCAACGTTTTCCTACAATGAGCAGTTCTTC.

This clonotype has ten or more counts. This chain links TRBV7-9 with TRBJ2-7; D is ambiguous. The germline V gene encodes CDR1 SEHNR and CDR2 FQNEAQ (reference sequence). V lost 5 bases and J lost 3, with 17 bases in between. The CDR3 has 15 residues. The CDR3 region has the DNA TGTGCCAGCAGCCCCGGCGTAAACGGAGACTACGAGCAGTACTTC. Translated: CASSPGVNGDYEQYF.

The table lists this clonotype with many counts. The chain recombines TRBV11-2 with TRBJ2-7; 7 positions match TRBD2. V lost 3 bases and J lost 0; bases outside the gene matches: 5. The V gene's germline CDR1 is SGHAT and CDR2 FQNNGV. The CDR3 is made up of 15 amino acids. The CDR3 is CASSFLADLSYEQYF. The CDR3 DNA sequence: TGTGCCAGCAGCTTTCTAGCGGACCTCTCCTACGAGCAGTACTTC.

The chain carries TRBV27 and TRBJ2-7; 12 nucleotides agree with TRBD2. Germline lookup yields CDR1 MNHEY and CDR2 SMNVEV (reference sequence). Losses at the gene ends were 11 bases for V and 3 bases for J; bases not matched to a gene: 5. This CDR3 spans 13 amino acids. DNA of the CDR3: TGTGCCGCGGGGACTAGCGGGTTCTACGAGCAGTACTTC. The encoded protein is CAAGTSGFYEQYF.

This clonotype was seen many times. The rearrangement links TRBV9 to TRBJ2-7; tentatively, D is TRBD2 (5 bases). V shed 3 bases and J shed 0 bases, with 13 bases lying between them. The germline V gene has CDR1 SGDLS and CDR2 YYNGEE. This CDR3 region has 15 residues. CDR3 DNA: TGTGCCAGCAGCGCCGGAGGCCTAACCTCCTACGAGCAGTACTTC. Its protein product is CASSAGGLTSYEQYF. Based on the CDR3 plus reference TRBV9 and TRBJ2-7, the full variable domain is DSGVTQTPKHLITATGQRVTLRCSPRSGDLSVYWYQQSLDQGLQFLIQYYNGEERAKGNILERFSAQQFPDLHSELNLSSLELGDSALYFCASSAGGLTSYEQYFGPGTRLTVT.

A few counts support this clonotype. The chain links TRBV6-1 to TRBJ1-1; TRBD1 matches at 7 bases. The CDR3 has 15 amino acids. Germline V gene sequence: CDR1 MNHNS, CDR2 SASEGT. J lost 2 bases, V lost 10 bases, and 13 bases had no gene match. DNA for the CDR3: TGTGCCACCAGCAGACAGGGCCCCCTCAACACTGAAGCTTTCTTT. Translation: CATSRQGPLNTEAFF.

In this sample, this clonotype turned up many times. CDR3 sequence: CASSFTGGVRGEQFF. The DNA of the CDR3 is TGCGCCAGCAGCTTTACAGGGGGAGTGCGGGGAGAGCAGTTCTTC. The chain employs TRBV5-1 and TRBJ2-1, with 8 positions matching TRBD1. This CDR3 region has 15 residues. Trimming cost V 2 bases and J 10 bases; bases outside gene matches: 11. In germline, CDR1 is SGHRS, CDR2 YFSETQ.

In this sample, this clonotype turned up many times. The CDR3 DNA sequence: TGTGCCAGCAGCTTCTCGACTAGCGGGAGGTCTAGCTTCCAAGAGACCCAGTACTTC. Translated: CASSFSTSGRSSFQETQYF. This chain uses TRBV7-3 with TRBJ2-5; 13 positions agree with TRBD2. J lost 1 base, V lost 3 bases, and 11 bases had no gene match. The germline CDR1 and CDR2 sequences are SGHTA and FQGTGA. The CDR3 length is 19 residues. Full variable domain (rest looked up from reference TRBV7-3 and TRBJ2-5): GAGVSQTPSNKVTEKGKYVELRCDPISGHTALYWYRQSLGQGPEFLIYFQGTGAADDSGLPNDRFFAVRPEGSVSTLKIQRTERGDSAVYLCASSFSTSGRSSFQETQYFGPGTRLLVL.

As regards this clonotype: A much larger clone differs from this one at a single base, so this may be a read error. This rearrangement joins TRBV6-9 to TRBJ2-1, with D unclear. Per the germline V gene, CDR1 is MNHGY and CDR2 is SVAAGI. The CDR3 extends over 11 amino acids. The DNA for the CDR3 is TGTGCCCGCAGTTACTTGAATGAGCAGTTCTTC. The encoded protein is CARSYLNEQFF.

Remarks on this clonotype: Possible read error: a much larger clone is one base away. The chain uses TRBV28 and TRBJ2-1; D call uncertain. The germline V gene encodes CDR1 MDHEN and CDR2 SYDVKM. The CDR3 consists of 11 residues. V lost 3 bases and J 10 bases, leaving 7 bases between the germline ends. The CDR3 spells CASSFTNEQFF. CDR3 bases: TGTGCCAGCAGTTTTACCAACGAGCAGTTCTTC.

This clonotype came up many times. J is TRBJ2-3 and V is TRBV5-1, with a tentative D call TRBD2 (5 bases). In germline, CDR1 is SGHRS, CDR2 YFSETQ. The CDR3 sequence is 13 residues long. The germline V and J ends were trimmed by 6 bases and 2 bases, with 10 bases remaining between them. This chain's CDR3 is CASMSGNTDTQYF. In nucleotides, the CDR3 is TGCGCCAGCATGTCGGGAAACACAGATACGCAGTATTTT.

At least ten counts were recorded for this clonotype. This chain connects TRBV27 to TRBJ1-4; no clear D. The CDR3 runs to 13 residues. Trimming removed 4 bases at V and 10 bases at J, with 13 bases between. CDR1 is MNHEY and CDR2 is SMNVEV in the germline V gene (reference sequence). CDR3 nucleotides: TGTGCCAGCAGTTGGTCGGGTAGTGGAAAACTGTTTTTT. It encodes CASSWSGSGKLFF. The full variable domain, rest sourced from reference TRBV27 and TRBJ1-4, is EAQVTQNPRYLITVTGKKLTVTCSQNMNHEYMSWYRQDPGLGLRQIYYSMNVEVTDKGDVPEGYKVSRKEKRNFPLILESPSPNQTSLYFCASSWSGSGKLFFGSGTQLSVL.

The chain combines TRBV10-1 with TRBJ2-2; a weak D match, TRBD2 (6 bases). The germline V gene has CDR1 WNHNN and CDR2 SYGVQD (reference sequence). This CDR3 comprises 14 residues. With 4 bases removed from V and 4 bases from J, the gap between germline ends came to 10 bases. This chain's CDR3 is CASSAGLLTGELFF. CDR3 bases: TGCGCCAGCAGTGCGGGACTTCTCACCGGGGAGCTGTTTTTT.

The chain combines TRBV19 with TRBJ2-1, with D possibly being TRBD2 (5 bases). The CDR3 is 13 amino acids. The germline CDR1 and CDR2 sequences are LNHDA and SQIVND (reference sequence). Between the trimmed V and J ends, which lost 8 bases and 6 bases, there was a span of 14 bases. The CDR3 sequence is CASARANVNEQFF. DNA for the CDR3: TGTGCCAGTGCGAGGGCCAATGTCAATGAGCAGTTCTTC.

This clonotype came up many times. The rearrangement links TRBV3-1 to TRBJ2-7; 8 nucleotides match TRBD2. The length of the CDR3 is 15 residues. Germline V CDR1 and CDR2: LGHDT, YNNKEL (reference sequence). V lost 0 bases and J lost 4; bases outside the gene matches: 5. CDR3: CASSQDRLAGYEQYF. CDR3 in DNA: TGTGCCAGCAGCCAAGATAGGCTAGCGGGTTACGAGCAGTACTTC.

This rearrangement joins TRBV20-1 to TRBJ2-5, with 8 bases identical to TRBD1. The CDR3 runs to 13 residues. Germline CDR1 is DFQATT and CDR2 is SNEGSKA (reference sequence). V was clipped by 3 bases and J by 2 bases; unmatched bases: 2. The CDR3 sequence is CSASGQGQETQYF. The DNA of the CDR3 is TGCAGTGCTAGCGGACAGGGACAAGAGACCCAGTACTTC.

As to this clonotype: A much bigger clone sits one base away, suggesting this may be a read error. Since no conserved phenylalanine or tryptophan closes the CDR3, a read error is the likely cause. The V gene is TRBV2, the J gene TRBJ2-7; D gene ambiguous. The germline gives CDR1 SNHLY, CDR2 FYNNEI. Trimming removed 5 bases at V and 0 bases at J, with 11 bases between. The CDR3 totals 14 residues. The CDR3 loop reads CASSIGLSSYEQYS. The DNA for the CDR3 is TGTGCCAGCAGTATTGGTCTAAGCTCCTACGAGCAGTACTCC.

This chain joins TRBV12-5 and TRBJ2-4; D unclear. CDR3 length equals 14 residues. The ends were cut back, 6 bases at V and 0 bases at J, with 9 bases in the middle. Looked up from germline, CDR1 is LGHNT and CDR2 is FRNRAP. The CDR3 here is CASGEPIAKNIQYF. CDR3 in DNA: TGTGCTAGTGGAGAACCCATAGCCAAAAACATTCAGTACTTC.

This clonotype was recorded many times. The chain is built from TRBV28 and TRBJ1-2; TRBD1 is a possible D gene (5 bases). CDR3 length: 13 residues. Trimming took off 7 bases at V and 8 bases at J, with 17 bases between the two ends. Germline V gene data show CDR1 as MDHEN and CDR2 as SYDVKM. CDR3 loop: CASNPRRGLGYTF. The DNA for the CDR3 is TGTGCCAGCAACCCGAGGAGGGGTTTAGGCTACACCTTC.

This chain connects TRBV5-5 to TRBJ1-4; D perhaps matches TRBD1 (5 bases). Germline V gene data show CDR1 as SGHKS and CDR2 as YYEKEE (reference sequence). This CDR3 is 14 amino acids long. V lost 4 bases and J 7 bases, leaving 14 bases between the germline ends. The CDR3 DNA follows: TGTGCCAGCAGCCCAGGGAGCTTGGGTGAAAAACTGTTTTTT. This codes for CASSPGSLGEKLFF.

The sample holds a few counts of this clonotype. This chain connects TRBV24-1 to TRBJ2-1; D remains ambiguous. From germline, CDR1 is KGHDR and CDR2 SFDVKD. CDR3 size: 13 residues. V gave up 6 bases and J gave up 8 bases, with 13 bases separating them. The chain's CDR3 is CATSRTADDEQFF. The CDR3 region has the DNA TGTGCCACCAGTAGGACCGCGGACGATGAGCAGTTCTTC.

This clonotype was observed a few times. The V call is TRBV5-4, the J call TRBJ2-7, with D unclear. The length of the CDR3 is 13 residues. V was cut by 6 bases and J by 6 bases, with 16 bases left in between. Germline-derived CDR1 and CDR2 are SGHNT and YYREEE (reference sequence). As DNA, the CDR3 is TGTGCCAGCAATCCCCCGGGTGCCGGCGAGCAGTACTTC. Translated: CASNPPGAGEQYF.

This chain links TRBV27 with TRBJ2-1; TRBD2 aligns across 16 bases. The CDR3 loop spans 15 amino acids. The germline gives CDR1 MNHEY, CDR2 SMNVEV (reference sequence). V trimming: 8 bases; J trimming: 9 bases; junction bases outside the gene matches: 7. Here the CDR3 DNA reads TGTGCCAGCGGGGGGACTAGCGGGAGGGGTGGTGAGCAGTTCTTC. Translation: CASGGTSGRGGEQFF.

This clonotype was picked up many times. The J gene is TRBJ2-5, the V gene TRBV28, with D possibly called TRBD1 or TRBD2 (5 bases each). V was shortened by 2 bases and J by 5 bases, with 12 bases between the two germline ends. Germline-derived CDR1 and CDR2 are MDHEN and SYDVKM. This CDR3 has 14 residues. The CDR3 DNA reads as TGTGCCAGCAGTTTACTAGCCAGGGTGGAGACCCAGTACTTC. It yields the protein CASSLLARVETQYF.

In its sample, this clonotype was seen a few times. This sequence joins TRBV20-1 and TRBJ2-5; 10 bases agree with TRBD2. This CDR3 is built from 16 residues. Per germline, CDR1 DFQATT and CDR2 SNEGSKA (reference sequence). The trim removed 3 bases at V and 5 bases at J, leaving 12 bases unmatched. The CDR3 nucleotides are TGCAGTGCTAGCTGGTATAGCGGGAGGAGGGGGGAGACCCAGTACTTC. The encoded protein is CSASWYSGRRGETQYF.